This T cell receptor beta chain stems from a study of blood T cell repertoires in COVID-19 (TCRdb year 2020). Describing the broader study: Collaborator samples came from the United States, Italy and Spain and covered acute and convalescent phases of COVID-19. The material from the prospective study consisted of cDNA or gDNA derived from T cells, B-cell-depleted T cells, or PBMCs. Subjects who had been exposed to COVID-19, were actively infected with it, or had recovered from it provided the deeply sampled blood TCRbeta repertoires that made up the dataset. The repertoires were released in a freely available public database intended as a resource for research on the immune response to SARS-CoV-2. The samples were drawn from the first 160 participants of the ongoing ImmuneRACE study and from over a thousand subjects provided by 6 global collaborators. Nearly every sample came with metadata listing a de-identified subject ID, COVID-19 status, age in years and sex. HLA class I and class II types, where available, came from metadata supplied by the sample provider rather than from assay-based typing.

Taken from cysteine to phenylalanine, the CDR3 has 13 residues. Here the CDR3 DNA is all that survives: 39 bases in frame from base 1. CDR1 LGHNT and CDR2 FRNRAP are derived from the germline V gene. V loses 9 bases at its end and J loses 6 bases; junction bases beyond the gene matches: 10. On the study overall, not on this receptor specifically: Clinical and demographic metadata were provided uncurated, with the amount varying by source and participant.

As for this clone: Its antigen target is currently unknown. One base away there is no much larger clone; base qualities are not given.

Another Seattle source contributed samples from volunteer blood donors who had recovered from COVID-19. Each collaborating institution followed its own protocols to collect whole blood in K2EDTA tubes. For TCRbeta analysis, collaborator samples were shipped as frozen whole blood, as isolated PBMCs, or as DNA extracted from either sample type. TCRbeta CDR3 regions were amplified from genomic DNA by means of the immunoSEQ Assay, a bias-controlled multiplex PCR. On the study's bioinformatics: The number of nucleated cells in each sample was estimated from the amplification of reference gene primers within the assay. Sequence reads were collapsed and filtered to measure the absolute abundance of every unique TCRbeta CDR3 rearrangement. For each sample, productive Simpson clonality was calculated by taking the square root of Simpson's diversity index across productive rearrangements. TCRdb obtained this table from immuneACCESS and retained in-frame rearrangements with V and J assigned. These tables miss some clones; where compared with another copy, unresolved V genes account for less than half of the shortfall, and the remainder is unexplained. V, J and clone size derive from that table, while D and trimming were established from the DNA sequence. Recorded for this sample are 310,000 or so clones; roughly 90% of them occurred a single time. The ten largest account for 5% to 7.5% of the sample.

Sample: peripheral blood. This TCR came from a man aged 18 to 29 who had recovered from COVID-19. Rearrangement joined TRBV12-5 to TRBJ1-1; 7 central nucleotides agree with TRBD1. The DNA sequence is as follows: TGTGCTAGCCTGGTCGACAGGGACCCTGAAGCTTTCTTT. This translates into CASLVDRDPEAFF.